This TCR beta chain was sequenced during a study of T-cell reconstitution after alpha-beta-depleted transplantation in children. Overall study results and limits: Several hundred expanded graft clones reportedly were the source of alpha-beta T cells about two months after transplant. From surviving recipient T cells and thymic progenitors came the high day-60 TCRbeta diversity observed in some patients.

TCRbeta library construction was performed incorporating unique molecular identifiers. TCRdb called the PCR reads again in MiXCR, with one record for every CDR3 protein. The repertoire holds about 580,000 distinct CDR3 sequences, with more than 20% as singletons. Trimming stripped 0 bases from V and 5 bases from J, with 19 bases between. There are 17 residues in the CDR3. Per germline, CDR1 DFQATT and CDR2 SNEGSKA (reference sequence). A remark on this clonotype: What it recognizes is unknown.

Sequenced material: PBMCs, mostly from graft donor cells, taken 360 days after TCRalphabeta/CD19-depleted stem cell transplant. The J gene is TRBJ2-2, the V gene TRBV20-1; D not resolved. This TCR came from a boy under two years old who had a stem cell transplant for acute myeloid leukemia, so the T cells may come from the graft donor. The DNA for the CDR3 is TGCAGTGCTAGAGATCCGAGAATAGAGGCAAGGACCGGGGAGCTGTTTTTT. Translation gives CSARDPRIEARTGELFF.